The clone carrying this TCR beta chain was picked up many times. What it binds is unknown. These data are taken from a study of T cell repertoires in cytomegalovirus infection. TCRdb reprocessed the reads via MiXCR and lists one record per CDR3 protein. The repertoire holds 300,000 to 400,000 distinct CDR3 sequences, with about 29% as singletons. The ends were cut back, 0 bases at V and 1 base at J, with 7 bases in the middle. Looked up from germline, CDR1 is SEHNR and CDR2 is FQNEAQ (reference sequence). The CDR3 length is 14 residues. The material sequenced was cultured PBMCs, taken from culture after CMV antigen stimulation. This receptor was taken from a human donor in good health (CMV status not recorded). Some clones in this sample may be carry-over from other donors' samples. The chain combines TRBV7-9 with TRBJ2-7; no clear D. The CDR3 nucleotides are TGTGCCAGCAGCTTAGCGGTCTTATCCTACGAGCAGTACTTC. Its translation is CASSLAVLSYEQYF.